These 16 T cell receptor beta chains were sequenced from one sample in a study of blood T cell repertoires in COVID-19. The assay was immunoSEQ multiplex PCR, and TCRdb's table has in-frame clones only and misses some. The sample lists a few hundred thousand clones, 80% to 90% occurring once. Input material: PBMCs or T cells enriched from blood (not recorded which). The receptor source for this set is a woman aged 50 to 60 who had been exposed to COVID-19.

The rearrangement uses TRBV7-2 and TRBJ1-1; D ambiguous. The CDR3 spans 17 residues. Germline CDR1 and CDR2: SGHTA and FQGNSA. Trimming left V 5 bases short and J 4 bases short, with 23 bases between. The CDR3 region has the DNA TGTGCCAGCAGCCCCGGGTCTCGTGTCAAATTGAGCACTGAAGCTTTCTTT. As protein: CASSPGSRVKLSTEAFF.

The gene calls are TRBV5-6 and TRBJ2-7; tentatively, D is TRBD1 (5 bases). The germline CDR1 and CDR2 sequences are SGHDT and YYEEEE. The CDR3 consists of 14 residues. The V and J ends lost 4 bases and 0 bases respectively, with 11 bases between them. The CDR3 nucleotides read TGTGCCAGCAGCCGAATAAGGGGCTCCTACGAGCAGTACTTC. Its protein is CASSRIRGSYEQYF.

The V and J genes are TRBV20-1 and TRBJ1-1, with D maybe TRBD1 (6 bases). Germline CDR1 DFQATT, CDR2 SNEGSKA (reference sequence). This CDR3 region has 11 residues. The CDR3 loop is CSPRGVTEAFF. In nucleotides, the CDR3 is TGCAGCCCCAGGGGTGTTACTGAAGCTTTCTTT.

The sample holds one count of this clone. The rearrangement uses TRBV9 and TRBJ2-3; 13 positions match TRBD2. The CDR3 is 16 residues long. Germline V gene data show CDR1 as SGDLS and CDR2 as YYNGEE. Germline trimming cut 3 bases from V and 2 bases from J; bases unmatched to any gene: 3. CDR3 sequence reads: CASSGGLAGATDTQYF. In nucleotides, the CDR3 is TGTGCCAGCAGCGGCGGACTAGCGGGAGCCACAGATACGCAGTATTTT.

The gene calls are TRBV27 and TRBJ1-4; possibly TRBD1 for D (5 bases). Germline CDR1 and CDR2: MNHEY and SMNVEV (reference sequence). The CDR3 runs to 15 residues. The ends were cut back, 2 bases at V and 5 bases at J, with 12 bases in the middle. The DNA for the CDR3 is TGTGCCAGCAGTTTAGACAAGGGACTCAATGAAAAACTGTTTTTT. Residues: CASSLDKGLNEKLFF.

The V call is TRBV5-1, the J call TRBJ2-7; D unclear. CDR1 and CDR2 from the germline V gene are SGHRS and YFSETQ. The CDR3 contains 13 residues. Trimming removed 4 bases at V and 0 bases at J, with 8 bases between. CDR3 sequence: CASSHYSSYEQYF. Written as DNA, the CDR3 is TGCGCCAGCAGCCACTATAGCTCCTACGAGCAGTACTTC.

The chain carries TRBV24-1 and TRBJ2-4; 9 nucleotides match TRBD1. From germline, CDR1 is KGHDR and CDR2 SFDVKD. This CDR3 is built from 18 residues. V lost 3 bases to trimming and J lost 2 bases; unmatched junction nucleotides: 10. CDR3 sequence (DNA): TGTGCCACCAGTGATCAAATCGGACAGGGGAGGCCCAAAAACATTCAGTACTTC. As protein: CATSDQIGQGRPKNIQYF.

The chain links TRBV18 to TRBJ1-2; 9 nucleotides match TRBD1. J was trimmed by 6 bases and V by 3 bases; bases with no gene match: 5. Germline V gene sequence: CDR1 KGHSH, CDR2 LQKENI. CDR3 length equals 14 residues. The CDR3 DNA follows: TGTGCCAGCTCACCGGGACAGGGTTCGGATGGCTACACCTTC. Translating gives CASSPGQGSDGYTF.

This chain joins TRBV19 and TRBJ2-7, with TRBD1 matching 9 bases. V lost 5 bases, J lost 9 bases, and 14 bases stayed unmatched. This CDR3 is 15 amino acids long. CDR1 and CDR2 (germline): LNHDA, SQIVND (reference sequence). The CDR3: CASSSAGQGRVVQYF. The CDR3 nucleotides are TGTGCCAGTAGTTCTGCGGGACAGGGACGGGTCGTGCAGTACTTC.

This clone was detected ten times or more. The rearrangement joins TRBV28 to TRBJ2-1; 8 nucleotides align to TRBD2. The germline V gene encodes CDR1 MDHEN and CDR2 SYDVKM. V lost 2 bases and J lost 0; bases outside the gene matches: 6. The CDR3 is 17 residues long. As DNA, the CDR3 is TGTGCCAGCAGTTTAGCGGGGGGTTTAAGCTCCTACAATGAGCAGTTCTTC. It is translated as CASSLAGGLSSYNEQFF.

The V and J genes are TRBV6-5 and TRBJ2-5; 9 bases are shared with TRBD2. V lost 7 bases to trimming and J lost 3 bases; unmatched junction nucleotides: 3. The germline V gene has CDR1 MNHEY and CDR2 SVGAGI. This CDR3 contains 13 residues. The CDR3 bases are TGTGCCAGCACGTCTAGCGGGGAAGAGACCCAGTACTTC. This sequence encodes CASTSSGEETQYF.

V usage is TRBV12-3 or TRBV12-4 and J usage is TRBJ1-2; D gene uncertain. Trimming took 5 bases from V and 7 from J, leaving 8 bases between them. The CDR3 is 11 residues long. The CDR3 loop is CASSEGVGYTF. The CDR3 bases are TGTGCCAGCAGTGAGGGAGTTGGCTACACCTTC.

The chain is built from TRBV19 and TRBJ1-2, with TRBD1 matching 8 bases. The CDR3 runs 14 residues. CDR1 and CDR2 from the germline V gene are LNHDA and SQIVND (reference sequence). The V segment lost 7 bases and the J segment 3 bases; nucleotides outside the gene matches: 7. This CDR3 reads CASKEQGADYGYTF. DNA for the CDR3: TGTGCCAGTAAGGAGCAGGGGGCAGACTATGGCTACACCTTC.

CDR3 sequence (DNA): TGTGCCACTATCCGGGACTTCTACGAGCAGTACTTC. It encodes CATIRDFYEQYF. The chain links TRBV2 to TRBJ2-7; D is perhaps TRBD2 (6 bases). CDR1 SNHLY and CDR2 FYNNEI come from the germline V gene. The CDR3 totals 12 residues. V lost 10 bases and J 3 bases, leaving 13 bases between the germline ends. The full variable domain, with the rest looked up from reference TRBV2 and TRBJ2-7, is EPEVTQTPSHQVTQMGQEVILRCVPISNHLYFYWYRQILGQKVEFLVSFYNNEISEKSEIFDDQFSVERPDGSNFTLKIRSTKLEDSAMYFCATIRDFYEQYFGPGTRLTVT.

The chain recombines TRBV5-7 with TRBJ1-6; 7 nucleotides line up with TRBD1. TRBV5-7 is annotated as an ORF whose role is uncertain. After removal of 0 bases from V and 7 bases from J, the junction contained 7 bases not matched to a gene. The CDR3 is 16 residues long. Here the CDR3 DNA reads TGTGCCAGCAGCTTGGCCGGGAGGGGGCAGAATTCACCCCTCCACTTT. This translates into CASSLAGRGQNSPLHF.

The genes are TRBV7-9 and TRBJ2-7, with D uncertain. V was cut by 1 base and J by 7 bases, with 5 bases left in between. This CDR3 contains 11 residues. Germline loops: CDR1 SEHNR, CDR2 FQNEAQ (reference sequence). DNA for the CDR3: TGTGCCAGCAGCTTAGGGGCGGAGCAGTACTTC. Residues: CASSLGAEQYF. Filled out from reference TRBV7-9 and TRBJ2-7, the complete variable domain reads DTGVSQNPRHKITKRGQNVTFRCDPISEHNRLYWYRQTLGQGPEFLTYFQNEAQLEKSRLLSDRFSAERPKGSFSTLEIQRTEQGDSAMYLCASSLGAEQYFGPGTRLTVT.